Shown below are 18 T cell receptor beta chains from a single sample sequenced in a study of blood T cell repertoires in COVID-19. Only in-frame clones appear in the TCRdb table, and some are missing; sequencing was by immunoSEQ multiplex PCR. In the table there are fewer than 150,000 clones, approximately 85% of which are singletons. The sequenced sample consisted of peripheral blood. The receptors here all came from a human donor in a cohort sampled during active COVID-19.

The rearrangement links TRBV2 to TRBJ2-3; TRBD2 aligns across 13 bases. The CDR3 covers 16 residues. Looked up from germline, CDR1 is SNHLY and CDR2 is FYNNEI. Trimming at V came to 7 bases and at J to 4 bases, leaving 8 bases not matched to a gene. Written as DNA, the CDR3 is TGTGCCAGCATCCGAACTAGCGGGGGGGACGCAGATACGCAGTATTTT. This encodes CASIRTSGGDADTQYF.

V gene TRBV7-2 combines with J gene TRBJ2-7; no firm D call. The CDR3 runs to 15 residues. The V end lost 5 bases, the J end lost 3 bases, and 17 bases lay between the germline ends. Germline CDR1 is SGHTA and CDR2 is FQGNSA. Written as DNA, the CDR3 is TGTGCCAGCAGCCAAAGTCGGGTCGTTGGCTACGAGCAGTACTTC. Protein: CASSQSRVVGYEQYF.

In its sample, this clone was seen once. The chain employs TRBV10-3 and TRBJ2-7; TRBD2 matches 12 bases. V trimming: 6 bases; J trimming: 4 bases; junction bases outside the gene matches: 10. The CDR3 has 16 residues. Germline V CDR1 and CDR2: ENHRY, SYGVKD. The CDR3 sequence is CAISALAGGPGYEQYF. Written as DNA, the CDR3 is TGTGCCATCAGCGCCCTAGCGGGGGGGCCGGGGTACGAGCAGTACTTC.

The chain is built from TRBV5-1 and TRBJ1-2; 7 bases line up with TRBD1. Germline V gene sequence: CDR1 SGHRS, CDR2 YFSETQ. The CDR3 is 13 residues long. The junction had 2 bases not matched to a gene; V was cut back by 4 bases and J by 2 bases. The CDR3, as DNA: TGCGCCAGCAGCCGGGGACAGAACTATGGCTACACCTTC. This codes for CASSRGQNYGYTF.

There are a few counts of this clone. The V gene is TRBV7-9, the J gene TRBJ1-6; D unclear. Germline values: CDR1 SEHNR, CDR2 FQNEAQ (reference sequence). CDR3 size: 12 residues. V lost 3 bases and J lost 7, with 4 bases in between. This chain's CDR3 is CASSFPNSPLHF. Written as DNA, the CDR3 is TGTGCCAGCAGCTTCCCGAATTCACCCCTCCACTTT.

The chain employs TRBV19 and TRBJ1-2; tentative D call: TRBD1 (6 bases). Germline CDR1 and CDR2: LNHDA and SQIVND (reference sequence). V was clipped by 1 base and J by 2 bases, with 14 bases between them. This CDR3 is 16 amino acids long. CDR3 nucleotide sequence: TGTGCCAGTAGTATAGCTACGGGACAACCAAACTATGGCTACACCTTC. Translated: CASSIATGQPNYGYTF.

The CDR3 is CAWSFRGTGKTYEQYF. The CDR3 nucleotides are TGTGCCTGGAGTTTTAGAGGGACAGGGAAAACCTACGAGCAGTACTTC. The chain couples TRBV30 to TRBJ2-7; TRBD1 aligns across 9 bases. Germline trimming cut 2 bases from V and 2 bases from J; bases unmatched to any gene: 10. This CDR3 is 16 amino acids long. Per the germline V gene, CDR1 is GTSNPN and CDR2 is SVGIG (reference sequence).

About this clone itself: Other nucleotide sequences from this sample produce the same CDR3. The CDR3 nucleotides read TGTGCCATCAGTGAGTCGGGGGGGTCCAATCAGCCCCAGCATTTT. This encodes CAISESGGSNQPQHF. The chain couples TRBV10-3 to TRBJ1-5; D might be TRBD1 (5 bases). The CDR3 totals 15 residues. The V end lost 0 bases, the J end lost 3 bases, and 9 bases lay between the germline ends. CDR1 is ENHRY and CDR2 is SYGVKD in the germline V gene.

The CDR3 DNA sequence: TGTGCCACGGGGACAGGGAAGACCGGGGAGCTGTTTTTT. Amino acid sequence: CATGTGKTGELFF. The chain couples TRBV7-3 to TRBJ2-2; TRBD1 matches at 9 bases. Germline V CDR1 and CDR2: SGHTA, FQGTGA. The length of the CDR3 is 13 residues. V lost 10 bases, J lost 5 bases, and 5 bases stayed unmatched.

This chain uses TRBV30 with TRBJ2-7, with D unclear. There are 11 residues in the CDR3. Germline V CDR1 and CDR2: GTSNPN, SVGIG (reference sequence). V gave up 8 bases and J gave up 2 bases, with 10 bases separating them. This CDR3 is CAHLGAYEQYF. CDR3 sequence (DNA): TGTGCCCACCTTGGAGCCTACGAGCAGTACTTC.

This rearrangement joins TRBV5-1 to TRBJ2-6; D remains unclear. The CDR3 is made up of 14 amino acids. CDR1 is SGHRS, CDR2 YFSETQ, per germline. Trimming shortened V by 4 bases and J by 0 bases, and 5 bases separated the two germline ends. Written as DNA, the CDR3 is TGCGCCAGCAGCGACAACTCTGGGGCCAACGTCCTGACTTTC. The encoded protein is CASSDNSGANVLTF.

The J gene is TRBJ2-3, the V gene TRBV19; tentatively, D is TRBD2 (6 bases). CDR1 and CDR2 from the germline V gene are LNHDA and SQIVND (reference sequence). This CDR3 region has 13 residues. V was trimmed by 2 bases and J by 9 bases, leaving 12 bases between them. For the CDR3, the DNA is TGTGCCAGTAGTATATTTCCGGGGGAGACGCAGTATTTT. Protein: CASSIFPGETQYF.

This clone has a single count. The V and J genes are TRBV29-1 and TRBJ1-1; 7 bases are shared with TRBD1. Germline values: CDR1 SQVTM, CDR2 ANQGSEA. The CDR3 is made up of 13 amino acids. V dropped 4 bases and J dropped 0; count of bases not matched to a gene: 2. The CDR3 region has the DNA TGCAGCGTTGCGGGACAGATGAACACTGAAGCTTTCTTT. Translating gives CSVAGQMNTEAFF.

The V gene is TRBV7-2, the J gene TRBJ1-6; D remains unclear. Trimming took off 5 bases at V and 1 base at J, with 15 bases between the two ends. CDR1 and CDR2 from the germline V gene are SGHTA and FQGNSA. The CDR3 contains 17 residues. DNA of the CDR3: TGTGCCAGCAGCCGGCGGGAGTTTGGGTCCTATAATTCACCCCTCCACTTT. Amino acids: CASSRREFGSYNSPLHF.

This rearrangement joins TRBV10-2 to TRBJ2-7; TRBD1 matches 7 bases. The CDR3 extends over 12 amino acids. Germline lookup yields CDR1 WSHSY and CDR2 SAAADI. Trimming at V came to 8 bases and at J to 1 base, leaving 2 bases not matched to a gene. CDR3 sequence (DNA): TGCGCCAGCGGGACAGAATCCTACGAGCAGTACTTC. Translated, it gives CASGTESYEQYF.

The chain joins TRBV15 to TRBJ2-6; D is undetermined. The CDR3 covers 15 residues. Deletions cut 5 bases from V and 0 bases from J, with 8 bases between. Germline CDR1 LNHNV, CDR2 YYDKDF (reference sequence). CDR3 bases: TGTGCCACCAGCCAGTACAACTCTGGGGCCAACGTCCTGACTTTC. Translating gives CATSQYNSGANVLTF.

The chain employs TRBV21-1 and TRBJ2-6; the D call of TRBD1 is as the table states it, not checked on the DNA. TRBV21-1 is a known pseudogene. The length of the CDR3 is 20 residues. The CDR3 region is CASSKGRGQGEPSGANVLTF. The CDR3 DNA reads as TGTGCCAGCAGCAAAGGGCGGGGACAGGGGGAGCCCTCTGGGGCCAACGTCCTGACTTTC.

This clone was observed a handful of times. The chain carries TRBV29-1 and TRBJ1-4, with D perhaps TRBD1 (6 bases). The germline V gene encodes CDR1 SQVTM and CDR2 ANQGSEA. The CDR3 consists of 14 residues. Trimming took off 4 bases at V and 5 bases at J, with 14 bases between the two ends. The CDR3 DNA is TGCAGCGTTGGTTCTGGACAGTGGAATGAAAAACTGTTTTTT. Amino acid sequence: CSVGSGQWNEKLFF.